Below are 24 T cell receptor beta chains sequenced from a single sample in a study of cytomegalovirus exposure and HLA in healthy donors (dated by TCRdb to 2016 to 2017). Library construction relied on the immunoSEQ multiplex PCR assay. The multiplex PCR relied on a mix of 60 forward primers for TCR Vbeta segments and 13 reverse primers for TCR Jbeta segments. TCRdb retrieved this table from immuneACCESS and kept in-frame rearrangements only. Not all clones are present; in checked studies, unresolved V genes account for under half, and no reason is known for the remainder. The sample table contains tens of thousands of clones; only one count was recorded for about 73% of them. The ten largest clones represent around 4.3% of the sample. The sequenced material came from PBMCs. These receptors originate from a woman aged 40 to 50 in good health and CMV-seropositive.

The V call is TRBV28, the J call TRBJ2-7; weak D call: TRBD1 (6 bases). V was cut by 10 bases and J by 6 bases, with 19 bases left in between. Germline V gene data show CDR1 as MDHEN and CDR2 as SYDVKM. There are 13 residues in the CDR3. CDR3 protein: CATHEAQGTEQYF. CDR3 sequence (DNA): TGTGCCACCCACGAGGCCCAGGGGACCGAGCAGTACTTC.

The chain links TRBV4-2 to TRBJ1-4; 8 nucleotides agree with TRBD1. Per germline, CDR1 LGHNA and CDR2 YNFKEQ. The CDR3 totals 17 residues. The trim removed 3 bases at V and 0 bases at J, leaving 6 bases unmatched. In DNA, the CDR3 is TGTGCCAGCAGCCATGGGACAGGCCAAGCAACTAATGAAAAACTGTTTTTT. Translated, it gives CASSHGTGQATNEKLFF.

The rearrangement joins TRBV4-3 to TRBJ2-7; D is uncertain. Germline loops: CDR1 LGHNA, CDR2 YSLEER. The CDR3 covers 16 residues. V was shortened by 3 bases and J by 6 bases, with 21 bases between the two germline ends. CDR3 loop: CASSQSLVSPLGEQYF. The CDR3 bases are TGCGCCAGCAGCCAGAGCCTGGTCAGTCCCCTAGGCGAGCAGTACTTC.

The chain couples TRBV6-5 to TRBJ2-7, with D maybe TRBD2 (5 bases). The germline V and J ends were trimmed by 5 bases and 6 bases, with 17 bases remaining between them. There are 14 residues in the CDR3. CDR1 is MNHEY, CDR2 SVGAGI, per germline. CDR3 coding DNA: TGTGCCAGCAGTCAGAGGGCCGCGGCGTTCGAGCAGTACTTC. Amino acid sequence: CASSQRAAAFEQYF.

The CDR3 nucleotides read TGTGCCAGCAGCTTACCCGCGGGCCTCACAGATACGCAGTATTTT. This encodes CASSLPAGLTDTQYF. The J gene is TRBJ2-3, the V gene TRBV7-9, with TRBD2 as a possible D gene (5 bases). Trimming removed 2 bases at V and 2 bases at J, with 11 bases between. The CDR3 is 15 residues long. Looked up from germline, CDR1 is SEHNR and CDR2 is FQNEAQ (reference sequence).

The gene calls are TRBV6-5 and TRBJ2-5; 12 bases fit TRBD2. Gene TRBJ2-7 matches the end of the DNA better, so the J call may be wrong. The germline V gene has CDR1 MNHEY and CDR2 SVGAGI. This CDR3 comprises 15 residues. The CDR3 bases are TGTGCCAGCAGTGCAAGACTAGCGGGAGCTTACGAGCAGTACTTC. This sequence encodes CASSARLAGAYEQYF.

This chain links TRBV7-9 with TRBJ2-3, with 13 bases identical to TRBD2. Losses at the gene ends were 5 bases for V and 2 bases for J; bases not matched to a gene: 7. There are 17 residues in the CDR3. Germline V lookup: CDR1 SEHNR, CDR2 FQNEAQ (reference sequence). CDR3 sequence: CASSPRLAGGNTDTQYF. The CDR3 DNA sequence: TGTGCCAGCAGCCCGAGACTAGCGGGAGGCAACACAGATACGCAGTATTTT.

This clone has ten or more counts. The chain has TRBV19 and TRBJ2-2; 10 bases are a match to TRBD2. CDR1 LNHDA and CDR2 SQIVND come from the germline V gene (reference sequence). V trimming: 3 bases; J trimming: 5 bases; junction bases outside the gene matches: 9. The CDR3 extends over 17 amino acids. In DNA form, the CDR3 reads TGTGCCAGTAGTATCCTCCTAGCGGGGGAGTGGACCGGGGAGCTGTTTTTT. Its translation is CASSILLAGEWTGELFF.

The chain employs TRBV28 and TRBJ2-5, with TRBD2 identical over 8 bases. The DNA matches TRBJ2-7 better at its end, which makes the J call doubtful. The length of the CDR3 is 20 residues. In germline, CDR1 is MDHEN, CDR2 SYDVKM. The CDR3 spells CASSPLKNRDLLAGTYEQYF. As DNA, the CDR3 is TGTGCCAGCAGTCCCCTGAAAAACAGGGACCTGCTAGCGGGTACCTACGAGCAGTACTTC.

This sequence joins TRBV25-1 and TRBJ2-3; a weak D match, TRBD1 (5 bases). The CDR3 loop spans 16 amino acids. Trimming cost V 4 bases and J 1 base, with 15 bases left between them. Germline CDR1 reads MGHDK; CDR2 reads SYGVNS. The CDR3 DNA reads TGTGCCAGCAGTGCCCCGCCAGGGATGGGCACAGATACGCAGTATTTT. Translation: CASSAPPGMGTDTQYF.

This clone was detected only a few times. This chain joins TRBV6-1 and TRBJ2-2; D remains ambiguous. V dropped 6 bases and J dropped 8 bases, with 16 bases sitting between them. Germline values: CDR1 MNHNS, CDR2 SASEGT. This CDR3 region has 14 residues. The CDR3 region is CASRAFGEPGELFF. The CDR3 region has the DNA TGTGCCAGCAGGGCCTTTGGAGAGCCGGGGGAGCTGTTTTTT.

This sequence joins TRBV7-9 and TRBJ1-2, with D possibly matching TRBD1 (5 bases). CDR1 is SEHNR and CDR2 is FQNEAQ in the germline V gene (reference sequence). This CDR3 spans 12 amino acids. The germline V and J ends were trimmed by 7 bases and 8 bases, with 14 bases remaining between them. The CDR3 coding sequence is TGTGCCAGCACACAGGTCGCCGAGGGCTACACCTTC. This codes for CASTQVAEGYTF. Supplemented by reference TRBV7-9 and TRBJ1-2, the full variable domain reads DTGVSQNPRHKITKRGQNVTFRCDPISEHNRLYWYRQTLGQGPEFLTYFQNEAQLEKSRLLSDRFSAERPKGSFSTLEIQRTEQGDSAMYLCASTQVAEGYTFGSGTRLTVV.

This clone was detected once. The chain couples TRBV11-3 to TRBJ2-3; no clear D. The CDR3 has 13 residues. Germline V gives CDR1 SGHNT, CDR2 YENEEA. V lost 1 base and J 5 bases, leaving 7 bases between the germline ends. The CDR3 loop reads CASSLGPGDTQYF. CDR3 bases: TGTGCCAGCAGCTTAGGCCCGGGAGATACGCAGTATTTT. The variable domain in full, completed from reference TRBV11-3 and TRBJ2-3, reads EAGVVQSPRYKIIEKKQPVAFWCNPISGHNTLYWYLQNLGQGPELLIRYENEEAVDDSQLPKDRFSAERLKGVDSTLKIQPAELGDSAVYLCASSLGPGDTQYFGPGTRLTVL.

The CDR3 spells CASSLEGGTEAFF. DNA of the CDR3: TGTGCCAGCAGCTTAGAGGGCGGGACTGAAGCTTTCTTT. The chain couples TRBV7-9 to TRBJ1-1; D not certain. The CDR3 runs to 13 residues. Germline V CDR1 and CDR2: SEHNR, FQNEAQ (reference sequence). V lost 1 base, J lost 5 bases, and 8 bases lay in between. Full variable domain (remainder filled in from reference TRBV7-9 and TRBJ1-1): DTGVSQNPRHKITKRGQNVTFRCDPISEHNRLYWYRQTLGQGPEFLTYFQNEAQLEKSRLLSDRFSAERPKGSFSTLEIQRTEQGDSAMYLCASSLEGGTEAFFGQGTRLTVV.

This chain joins TRBV7-6 and TRBJ2-1; TRBD1 might be the D (6 bases). The CDR3 sequence is 12 residues long. Germline CDR1 and CDR2: SGHVS and FNYEAQ. V was cut by 5 bases and J by 6 bases, with 8 bases left in between. The CDR3: CASSGDTNEQFF. The CDR3 DNA reads as TGTGCCAGCAGCGGGGACACCAATGAGCAGTTCTTC.

The rearrangement uses TRBV27 and TRBJ2-5; TRBD2 might be the D (5 bases). From germline, CDR1 is MNHEY and CDR2 SMNVEV (reference sequence). The CDR3 loop spans 12 amino acids. V gave up 8 bases and J gave up 3 bases, with 10 bases separating them. The CDR3 spells CASLGEEETQYF. The CDR3, as DNA: TGTGCCAGCCTGGGAGAGGAAGAGACCCAGTACTTC.

The rearrangement uses TRBV5-1 and TRBJ1-2, with a weak D call TRBD1 (5 bases). CDR1 is SGHRS and CDR2 is YFSETQ in the germline V gene. The CDR3 is made up of 15 amino acids. The V gene lost 0 bases and the J gene lost 0 bases, with 9 bases spanning the gap. This CDR3 reads CASSLEQVANYGYTF. Here the CDR3 DNA reads TGCGCCAGCAGCTTGGAACAGGTAGCTAACTATGGCTACACCTTC.

The chain employs TRBV28 and TRBJ1-6; D is ambiguous. This CDR3 contains 13 residues. Germline V CDR1 and CDR2: MDHEN, SYDVKM. V lost 7 bases, J lost 8 bases, and 12 bases lay in between. CDR3 region: CASNSLFYSPLHF. As DNA, the CDR3 is TGTGCCAGCAATTCCCTATTCTATTCACCCCTCCACTTT.

The V gene is TRBV5-1, the J gene TRBJ2-5, with TRBD2 identical over 11 bases. With the DNA end fitting TRBJ2-7 better, the J assignment may be wrong. Germline CDR1 is SGHRS and CDR2 is YFSETQ. The CDR3 has 15 amino acids. The CDR3 protein is CASSGTSGPTYEQYF. The CDR3 DNA is TGCGCCAGCAGCGGGACTAGCGGACCAACCTACGAGCAGTACTTC.

The chain carries TRBV29-1 and TRBJ2-7; D is possibly TRBD2 (6 bases). The CDR3 consists of 12 residues. Between the trimmed V and J ends, which lost 6 bases and 6 bases, there was a span of 15 bases. CDR1 SQVTM and CDR2 ANQGSEA come from the germline V gene. As DNA, the CDR3 is TGCAGCGTGGCTTTGGACTATTCCGAGCAGTACTTC. Residues: CSVALDYSEQYF.

The J gene is TRBJ2-1, the V gene TRBV7-6, with a tentative D call TRBD1 (5 bases). Germline V gives CDR1 SGHVS, CDR2 FNYEAQ. V lost 1 base, J lost 3 bases, and 13 bases lay in between. The CDR3 is 16 residues long. CDR3 DNA sequence: TGTGCCAGCAGCTTAGAGGCAGGGCCTCTCTACAATGAGCAGTTCTTC. Protein sequence: CASSLEAGPLYNEQFF.

V gene TRBV7-2 combines with J gene TRBJ1-2; TRBD1 aligns across 8 bases. There are 13 residues in the CDR3. J lost 4 bases, V lost 5 bases, and 3 bases had no gene match. Germline V gives CDR1 SGHTA, CDR2 FQGNSA. CDR3 bases: TGTGCCAGCAGCACTGGGACAGGCTATGGCTACACCTTC. Its translation: CASSTGTGYGYTF.

V usage is TRBV6-5 and J usage is TRBJ2-7; TRBD2 agrees at 7 bases. Trimming removed 2 bases from V and 0 bases from J; junction bases left unmatched: 1. CDR3 size: 14 residues. Germline CDR1 is MNHEY and CDR2 is SVGAGI. The CDR3 DNA reads TGTGCCAGCAGTTACCGGGACTACTCCTACGAGCAGTACTTC. Translated: CASSYRDYSYEQYF.

This chain joins TRBV19 and TRBJ2-1, with 11 nucleotides matching TRBD2. Per germline, CDR1 LNHDA and CDR2 SQIVND (reference sequence). CDR3 length: 16 amino acids. Germline trimming cut 6 bases from V and 0 bases from J; bases unmatched to any gene: 4. The CDR3 bases are TGTGCCAGTAGCCTTACTAGCGGGGGCTCCTACAATGAGCAGTTCTTC. Its protein product is CASSLTSGGSYNEQFF.